This T cell receptor (beta chain) was observed in a study of cytomegalovirus exposure and HLA in healthy donors. Per the germline V gene, CDR1 is MDHEN and CDR2 is SYDVKM. The CDR3 contains 18 residues. The ends were cut back, 3 bases at V and 5 bases at J, with 25 bases in the middle. The PCR employed 60 Vbeta primers together with 13 Jbeta primers. TCRdb's table, derived via immunoSEQ multiplex PCR, lists solely in-frame clones and lacks some. Of under 150,000 clones listed, 80% to 85% are singletons. The TCR was taken from a woman between 45 and 65 years old in good health and CMV-seropositive. The sequencing input was PBMCs. The V call is TRBV28, the J call TRBJ1-1; tentatively, D is TRBD1 (6 bases). The CDR3 DNA follows: TGTGCCAGCAGTTTTGGGGATCAACTGGCCAGGGGTGGGACTGAAGCTTTCTTT. Translating it yields CASSFGDQLARGGTEAFF.